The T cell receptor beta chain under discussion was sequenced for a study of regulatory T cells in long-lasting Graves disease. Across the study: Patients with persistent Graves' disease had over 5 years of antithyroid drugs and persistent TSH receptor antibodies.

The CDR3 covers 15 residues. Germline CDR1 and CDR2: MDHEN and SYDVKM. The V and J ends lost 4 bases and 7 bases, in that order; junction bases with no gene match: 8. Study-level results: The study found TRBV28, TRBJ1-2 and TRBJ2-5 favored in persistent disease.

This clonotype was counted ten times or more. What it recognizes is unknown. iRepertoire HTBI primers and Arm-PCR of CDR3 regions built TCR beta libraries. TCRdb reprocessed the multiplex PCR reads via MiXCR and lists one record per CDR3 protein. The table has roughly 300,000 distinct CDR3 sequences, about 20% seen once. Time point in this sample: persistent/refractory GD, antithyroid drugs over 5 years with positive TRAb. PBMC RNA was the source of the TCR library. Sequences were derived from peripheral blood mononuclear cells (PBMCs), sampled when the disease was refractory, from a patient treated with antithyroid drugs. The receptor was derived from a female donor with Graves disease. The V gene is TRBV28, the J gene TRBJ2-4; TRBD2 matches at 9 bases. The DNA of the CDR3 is TGTGCCAGCAGTTGGGGTAGCGGGAGTAGGAACATTCAGTACTTC. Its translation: CASSWGSGSRNIQYF.